These 28 T cell receptor beta chains came from one sample sequenced in a study of blood T cell repertoires in COVID-19. The assay was immunoSEQ multiplex PCR, and TCRdb's table has in-frame clones only and misses some. The repertoire holds fewer than 350,000 clones, about four fifths seen once, with just under 3% in the top ten. Material: peripheral blood. The receptor source for this set is a woman aged 55-69 years with active or convalescent COVID-19.

Of note for this clone: The junction and the germline gene differ at one end; a read error may be behind it. The CDR3 is CASREGTGVNTEAFF. The DNA of the CDR3 is TGTGCCAGCAGGGAAGGGACAGGTGTGAACACTGAAGCTTTCTTT. The chain uses TRBV2 and TRBJ1-1; 8 bases agree with TRBD1. Looked up from germline, CDR1 is SNHLY and CDR2 is FYNNEI. This CDR3 has 15 residues.

This chain uses TRBV25-1 with TRBJ2-2; D might be TRBD2 (7 bases). V lost 4 bases, J lost 4 bases, and 16 bases lay in between. Germline lookup yields CDR1 MGHDK and CDR2 SYGVNS. The CDR3 has 16 amino acids. CDR3 protein: CASSAHGGGGTGELFF. The CDR3 nucleotides are TGTGCCAGCAGTGCCCACGGGGGAGGGGGCACCGGGGAGCTGTTTTTT.

This clone occurred a few times. The chain has TRBV19 and TRBJ2-5; tentatively, D is TRBD2 (5 bases). Looked up from germline, CDR1 is LNHDA and CDR2 is SQIVND (reference sequence). Trimming removed 7 bases at V and 5 bases at J, with 20 bases between. The CDR3 totals 15 residues. CDR3 protein: CASTPRSSVRETQYF. The DNA for the CDR3 is TGTGCCAGTACCCCTCGGAGTAGCGTGCGGGAGACCCAGTACTTC.

CDR3: CASSFPGGHTSEQFF. The CDR3 nucleotides are TGTGCCAGCAGTTTTCCGGGGGGGCACACAAGTGAGCAGTTCTTC. The chain has TRBV27 and TRBJ2-1, with TRBD2 matching 8 bases. Trimming at V came to 3 bases and at J to 9 bases, leaving 10 bases not matched to a gene. Germline V gives CDR1 MNHEY, CDR2 SMNVEV (reference sequence). CDR3 size: 15 residues.

The chain employs TRBV2 and TRBJ1-2; TRBD1 matches 8 bases. From germline, CDR1 is SNHLY and CDR2 FYNNEI. The CDR3 is 14 amino acids. V lost 3 bases to trimming and J lost 7 bases; unmatched junction nucleotides: 7. CDR3 nucleotides: TGTGCCAGCAGTGACGCGACAGGGGTTAGTGGCTACACCTTC. As protein: CASSDATGVSGYTF.

This rearrangement joins TRBV7-9 to TRBJ2-1; D possibly corresponds to TRBD2 (7 bases). The CDR3 consists of 16 residues. The V end lost 5 bases, the J end lost 4 bases, and 18 bases lay between the germline ends. Germline CDR1 reads SEHNR; CDR2 reads FQNEAQ (reference sequence). Written as DNA, the CDR3 is TGTGCCAGCAGCCTACCGGGGGCTAGCGGTTACAATGAGCAGTTCTTC. This encodes CASSLPGASGYNEQFF.

The gene calls are TRBV7-8 and TRBJ1-1; no reliable D call. Trimming pared 2 bases from V and 1 base from J, leaving 11 bases between. The V gene's germline CDR1 is SGHVS and CDR2 FQNEAQ. This CDR3 is 15 amino acids long. This CDR3 is CASSLRIEPNTEAFF. The CDR3 region has the DNA TGTGCCAGCAGCTTACGAATCGAGCCGAACACTGAAGCTTTCTTT. Full variable domain (outside the CDR3, taken from reference TRBV7-8 and TRBJ1-1): GAGVSQSPRYKVAKRGQDVALRCDPISGHVSLFWYQQALGQGPEFLTYFQNEAQLDKSGLPSDRFFAERPEGSVSTLKIQRTQQEDSAVYLCASSLRIEPNTEAFFGQGTRLTVV.

The V call is TRBV5-5, the J call TRBJ2-2, with 8 positions matching TRBD1. The CDR3 extends over 17 amino acids. The germline V gene encodes CDR1 SGHKS and CDR2 YYEKEE (reference sequence). Trimming at V came to 1 base and at J to 2 bases, leaving 7 bases not matched to a gene. CDR3 sequence reads: CASSLQGANLNTGELFF. In nucleotides, the CDR3 is TGTGCCAGCAGCTTGCAGGGGGCGAACCTTAACACCGGGGAGCTGTTTTTT.

This chain joins TRBV4-1 and TRBJ2-2; D is possibly TRBD2 (5 bases). The CDR3 runs to 14 residues. Germline CDR1 is MGHRA and CDR2 is YSYEKL. The V end lost 3 bases, the J end lost 4 bases, and 9 bases lay between the germline ends. CDR3 amino acids: CASSQLRGTGELFF. CDR3 bases: TGCGCCAGCAGCCAGCTTCGGGGCACCGGGGAGCTGTTTTTT.

CDR3: CSASRGTGANQPQHF. The DNA for the CDR3 is TGCAGTGCTAGTAGGGGGACAGGGGCAAATCAGCCCCAGCATTTT. The chain carries TRBV20-1 and TRBJ1-5; 10 bases align to TRBD1. Germline CDR1 and CDR2: DFQATT and SNEGSKA (reference sequence). V was pared by 3 bases and J by 4 bases, with 6 bases of the junction left unmatched. The CDR3 spans 15 residues.

About this clone itself: The sample holds other DNA sequences that translate to the same CDR3. The CDR3 loop is CASSYSRSGANVLTF. CDR3 coding DNA: TGTGCCAGCAGTTACAGCCGCTCTGGGGCCAACGTCCTGACTTTC. This sequence joins TRBV6-6 and TRBJ2-6; D is uncertain. V gave up 2 bases and J gave up 0 bases, with 5 bases separating them. CDR1 is MNHNY and CDR2 is SVGAGI in the germline V gene (reference sequence). This CDR3 comprises 15 residues.

V gene TRBV2 combines with J gene TRBJ1-2; possible D gene TRBD1, 6 bases. The CDR3 contains 14 residues. The germline V and J ends were trimmed by 8 bases and 4 bases, with 17 bases remaining between them. Germline CDR1 and CDR2: SNHLY and FYNNEI. CDR3 in DNA: TGTGCCAGCGAACGGGACAATTGGAGCTATGGCTACACCTTC. Translation: CASERDNWSYGYTF.

This chain uses TRBV2 with TRBJ1-2, with D possibly TRBD1 on 5 matching bases. CDR1 SNHLY and CDR2 FYNNEI come from the germline V gene. The CDR3 runs to 12 residues. The CDR3 here is CESGAPSYGYTF. The CDR3 nucleotides read TGTGAAAGCGGGGCCCCCAGCTATGGCTACACCTTC.

The chain recombines TRBV30 with TRBJ1-1, with no clear D. This CDR3 contains 12 residues. The V gene lost 5 bases and the J gene lost 5 bases, with 12 bases spanning the gap. Per the germline V gene, CDR1 is GTSNPN and CDR2 is SVGIG (reference sequence). CDR3 residues: CAWGLTGTEAFF. The CDR3 DNA reads TGTGCCTGGGGGTTGACTGGGACTGAAGCTTTCTTT.

This chain links TRBV9 with TRBJ2-1, with a tentative D call TRBD2 (7 bases). The CDR3 extends over 15 amino acids. With 2 bases removed from V and 1 base from J, the gap between germline ends came to 10 bases. Per germline, CDR1 SGDLS and CDR2 YYNGEE. The CDR3 region is CASSVGGQSYNEQFF. The CDR3 DNA sequence: TGTGCCAGCAGCGTCGGGGGGCAGTCCTACAATGAGCAGTTCTTC.

The table lists this clone with a count of one. Within the sample, other DNA sequences also encode this same CDR3. The V call is TRBV12-3 or TRBV12-4, the J call TRBJ1-2; TRBD1 is a possible D gene (6 bases). The CDR3 contains 13 residues. The V end lost 6 bases, the J end lost 5 bases, and 13 bases lay between the germline ends. The CDR3 loop is CASSPGQGYGYTF. The CDR3 bases are TGTGCCAGCAGCCCGGGACAAGGATATGGCTACACCTTC.

This sequence joins TRBV23-1 and TRBJ2-1; 7 bases are a match to TRBD1. TRBV23-1 is labeled an ORF, and its function is uncertain. The CDR3 consists of 16 residues. With 5 bases clipped from V and 8 bases from J, the junction kept 15 bases outside the gene matches. The CDR3 loop is CASSARDSPKADEQFF. The CDR3 nucleotides are TGCGCCAGCAGTGCAAGGGACAGCCCGAAGGCGGATGAGCAGTTCTTC.

The chain employs TRBV27 and TRBJ2-7; D is perhaps TRBD2 (6 bases). Germline V gives CDR1 MNHEY, CDR2 SMNVEV (reference sequence). V lost 7 bases, J lost 7 bases, and 17 bases lay in between. There are 13 residues in the CDR3. This CDR3 is CASTPAGGLEQYF. The CDR3, as DNA: TGTGCCAGCACCCCAGCGGGTGGCCTGGAGCAGTACTTC.

The chain has TRBV2 and TRBJ2-2; weak D call: TRBD1 (5 bases). There are 13 residues in the CDR3. Germline V gene lookup returns CDR1 SNHLY and CDR2 FYNNEI. Trimming cost V 6 bases and J 8 bases, with 13 bases left between them. The chain's CDR3 is CASRGVGKGELFF. Here the CDR3 DNA reads TGTGCCAGCAGAGGGGTGGGGAAAGGGGAGCTGTTTTTT. Together with reference TRBV2 and TRBJ2-2, the CDR3 gives the full variable domain: EPEVTQTPSHQVTQMGQEVILRCVPISNHLYFYWYRQILGQKVEFLVSFYNNEISEKSEIFDDQFSVERPDGSNFTLKIRSTKLEDSAMYFCASRGVGKGELFFGEGSRLTVL.

This chain joins TRBV14 and TRBJ1-1; weak D call: TRBD1 (6 bases). The V end lost 5 bases, the J end lost 4 bases, and 20 bases lay between the germline ends. The CDR3 consists of 16 residues. Germline CDR1 and CDR2: SGHDN and FVKESK. CDR3 nucleotides: TGTGCCAGCAGCTCTTGGTCACAGGGAAGGAGCACTGAAGCTTTCTTT. Translating it yields CASSSWSQGRSTEAFF.

A single count supports this clone. The rearrangement links TRBV5-1 to TRBJ1-1; D gene uncertain. CDR3 size: 14 residues. Germline CDR1 SGHRS, CDR2 YFSETQ. Trimming pared 0 bases from V and 4 bases from J, leaving 10 bases between. Here the CDR3 DNA reads TGCGCCAGCAGCTTGGTGAGAGGGATCACTGAAGCTTTCTTT. Residues: CASSLVRGITEAFF.

In DNA form, the CDR3 reads TGTGCCAGCAGTTTTTTAGTATTATCAAGTAACACTGAAGCTTTCTTT. Translation: CASSFLVLSSNTEAFF. The gene calls are TRBV28 and TRBJ1-1; D unclear. With 3 bases removed from V and 2 bases from J, the gap between germline ends came to 16 bases. The CDR3 loop spans 16 amino acids. Germline V gives CDR1 MDHEN, CDR2 SYDVKM.

The V gene is TRBV5-1, the J gene TRBJ1-2; 8 bases are shared with TRBD1. V lost 6 bases to trimming and J lost 4 bases; unmatched junction nucleotides: 8. This CDR3 region has 14 residues. The V gene's germline CDR1 is SGHRS and CDR2 YFSETQ. CDR3 amino acids: CASTSGQAAYGYTF. In nucleotides, the CDR3 is TGCGCCAGCACCTCGGGACAGGCTGCCTATGGCTACACCTTC.

The sample holds one count of this clone. The rearrangement links TRBV6-2 or TRBV6-3 to TRBJ2-5, with D possibly being TRBD2 (5 bases). The CDR3 covers 12 residues. V gave up 6 bases and J gave up 5 bases, with 10 bases separating them. Looked up from germline, CDR1 is MNHEY and CDR2 is SVGEGT. Here the CDR3 reads CASSGSGETQYF. CDR3 nucleotide sequence: TGTGCCAGCAGCGGATCGGGGGAGACCCAGTACTTC.

The chain recombines TRBV5-1 with TRBJ2-5, with 8 bases that match TRBD2. This CDR3 region has 15 residues. Germline assignment: CDR1 SGHRS and CDR2 YFSETQ. V lost 4 bases and J lost 1; bases outside the gene matches: 6. The CDR3 DNA reads as TGCGCCAGCAGCCTCTCCCGGGGGGGCCAAGAGACCCAGTACTTC. Amino acids: CASSLSRGGQETQYF.

This rearrangement joins TRBV5-1 to TRBJ1-5; 9 nucleotides line up with TRBD1. The CDR3 is 14 residues long. V shed 4 bases and J 4 bases; nucleotides not matched to a gene: 3. In germline, CDR1 is SGHRS, CDR2 YFSETQ. The DNA for the CDR3 is TGCGCCAGCAGCCCCGGGACAGGGAATCAGCCCCAGCATTTT. Its translation is CASSPGTGNQPQHF.

This clone has just a few counts. The V call is TRBV2, the J call TRBJ1-2; tentative D call: TRBD1 (5 bases). Germline V gene data show CDR1 as SNHLY and CDR2 as FYNNEI. V lost 5 bases to trimming and J lost 4 bases, with 11 bases between them. CDR3 size: 13 residues. The DNA for the CDR3 is TGTGCCAGCAGTCGCGACAGTCCCTATGGCTACACCTTC. Translation: CASSRDSPYGYTF.

CDR3 loop: CASSLGDGQIYGYTF. The DNA for the CDR3 is TGTGCCAGCAGCTTAGGAGATGGACAGATCTATGGCTACACCTTC. The chain combines TRBV11-2 with TRBJ1-2; D is perhaps TRBD1 (6 bases). Germline V gives CDR1 SGHAT, CDR2 FQNNGV. CDR3 length: 15 amino acids. Trimming cost V 1 base and J 4 bases, with 13 bases left between them.